Described below is a single TCR beta chain sequence and its context. Antigen specificity is unknown. Measured with immunoSEQ multiplex PCR; TCRdb has only the in-frame clones, and not every one. Of roughly 30,000 clones listed, approximately 96% were seen once; the top ten hold roughly 0.35%. This sample is part of a study of regulatory and conventional T cells in RAG deficiency. Genomic DNA came from blood conventional CD4+ T cells gated CD25-low CD127-high. Findings and limits, study-wide: Sorted Omenn CD25-high CD127-low cells may not be bona fide Tregs. Shannon entropy was markedly lower and Simpson indices higher in RAG-deficient patients than control T-cell subsets.

The sample was also linked to a second study, of regulatory T cells. That source reports: Primers: 52 TRBV forward and 13 TRBJ reverse. Regulatory T cells showed the strongest V-J pair restriction and V/J gene skewing among patient repertoires.

Sequencing was done on a sample of CD25- CD4+ T cells sorted from blood. This receptor was obtained from a human donor in good health.

The DNA for the CDR3 is TGTGCCAGCTCACCGGTTCCGACACCTAACTATGGCTACACCTTC. Its protein product is CASSPVPTPNYGYTF. The gene calls are TRBV18 and TRBJ1-2; no reliable D call. V lost 3 bases to trimming and J lost 0 bases, with 11 bases between them. The CDR3 loop spans 15 amino acids. CDR1 is KGHSH, CDR2 LQKENI, per germline.